These 28 T cell receptor beta chains came from one sample sequenced in a study of OX40 agonist ivuxolimab in advanced cancers. Library construction relied on the immunoSEQ multiplex PCR assay. The table was pulled from immuneACCESS by TCRdb, which kept in-frame rearrangements only. Such tables lose some clones; where checked, under half of the loss comes from unresolved V genes, and the rest has no known cause. The sample records about 70,000 clones, roughly 90% of which are singletons. About 2.7% of the sample comes from the top ten. The source was CD4+ or CD8+ T cells sorted from blood, collected in a trial of the OX40 agonist ivuxolimab. These receptors all stem from an adult with an advanced solid tumor such as melanoma, head and neck, liver or kidney cancer.

This clone was seen more than once but under ten times. Sequence at one end of the junction differs from germline and may be a read error. The chain combines TRBV2 with TRBJ1-5; no definite D call. The CDR3 contains 14 residues. Per the germline V gene, CDR1 is SNHLY and CDR2 is FYNNEI. CDR3 DNA: TGTGCCAGCAGTCCTCGGCGTCTTGATCAGGCCCAGCATTTT. This gives the protein CASSPRRLDQAQHF.

In the case of this clone: At the DNA level, this CDR3 is encoded by other sequences in the same sample as well. The chain combines TRBV19 with TRBJ2-1; maybe TRBD1 (6 bases). The CDR3 is made up of 14 amino acids. V was clipped by 6 bases and J by 7 bases, with 16 bases between them. Germline lookup yields CDR1 LNHDA and CDR2 SQIVND (reference sequence). CDR3 region: CASRPIHRDNEQFF. Written as DNA, the CDR3 is TGTGCCAGTAGGCCCATCCACAGGGATAATGAGCAGTTCTTC.

V and J are TRBV28 and TRBJ1-4, with D possibly TRBD1 on 6 matching bases. Trimming removed 3 bases from V and 3 bases from J, with 17 bases in between. The CDR3 has 17 residues. The germline gives CDR1 MDHEN, CDR2 SYDVKM. This CDR3 is CASSFIKQGASNEKLFF. For the CDR3, the DNA is TGTGCCAGCAGTTTCATAAAACAGGGTGCATCTAATGAAAAACTGTTTTTT.

V usage is TRBV5-4 and J usage is TRBJ2-2; D perhaps matches TRBD2 (6 bases). The CDR3 extends over 16 amino acids. Trimming left V 6 bases short and J 6 bases short, with 21 bases between. The V gene's germline CDR1 is SGHNT and CDR2 YYREEE (reference sequence). CDR3 loop: CASTIGGGNRAGELFF. The CDR3 region has the DNA TGTGCCAGCACGATAGGCGGCGGGAATAGGGCCGGGGAGCTGTTTTTT.

A word on this clone: Different DNA sequences within this sample yield the same CDR3. CDR3 sequence: CASSLIGYNEQFF. In DNA, the CDR3 is TGTGCCAGCAGCTTAATTGGCTATAATGAGCAGTTCTTC. The J gene is TRBJ2-1, the V gene TRBV7-2; no clear D gene. The CDR3 has 13 residues. Trimming pared 2 bases from V and 7 bases from J, leaving 9 bases between. The germline gives CDR1 SGHTA, CDR2 FQGNSA.

The chain is built from TRBV18 and TRBJ2-1, with 8 bases lining up with TRBD1. V shed 1 base and J 8 bases; nucleotides not matched to a gene: 7. Per the germline V gene, CDR1 is KGHSH and CDR2 is LQKENI. The CDR3 runs 15 residues. The CDR3 spells CASSPLDRAGDEQFF. In nucleotides, the CDR3 is TGTGCCAGCTCACCACTGGACAGGGCAGGTGATGAGCAGTTCTTC.

J is TRBJ2-7 and V is TRBV13; D is undetermined. The CDR3 spans 12 residues. In germline, CDR1 is PRHDT, CDR2 FYEKMQ (reference sequence). V shed 6 bases and J shed 1 base, with 7 bases lying between them. DNA of the CDR3: TGTGCCAGCAGGGGAAATTCCTACGAGCAGTACTTC. Its translation: CASRGNSYEQYF.

The rearrangement links TRBV7-3 to TRBJ1-1; no clear D. The CDR3 contains 13 residues. Trimming pared 2 bases from V and 2 bases from J, leaving 6 bases between. Germline CDR1 and CDR2: SGHTA and FQGTGA. CDR3 in DNA: TGTGCCAGCAGCTTAGCCATTAACACTGAAGCTTTCTTT. It translates to CASSLAINTEAFF.

This chain joins TRBV27 and TRBJ2-5, with TRBD1 matching 7 bases. V lost 8 bases, J lost 5 bases, and 8 bases stayed unmatched. Per germline, CDR1 MNHEY and CDR2 SMNVEV (reference sequence). The CDR3 spans 13 residues. The CDR3: CASSGTELETQYF. DNA for the CDR3: TGTGCCAGCTCCGGGACAGAGTTGGAGACCCAGTACTTC.

The V and J genes are TRBV2 and TRBJ2-3; 7 positions agree with TRBD1. Germline V lookup: CDR1 SNHLY, CDR2 FYNNEI. The CDR3 consists of 12 residues. This CDR3 is CAQGESTDTQYF. The CDR3 DNA follows: TGTGCGCAGGGGGAGAGTACAGATACGCAGTATTTT.

The chain carries TRBV9 and TRBJ1-2, with D possibly matching TRBD1 (6 bases). The CDR3 loop spans 14 amino acids. Germline V gene lookup returns CDR1 SGDLS and CDR2 YYNGEE. Trimming cost V 4 bases and J 4 bases, with 14 bases left between them. The CDR3 region has the DNA TGTGCCAGCAGCCTTGGGGGGGCGACCTATGGCTACACCTTC. This gives the protein CASSLGGATYGYTF.

The chain uses TRBV5-1 and TRBJ1-1; D gene ambiguous. The germline V and J ends were trimmed by 1 base and 3 bases, with 7 bases remaining between them. This CDR3 region has 13 residues. Germline CDR1 and CDR2: SGHRS and YFSETQ. The chain's CDR3 is CASSLQEYTEAFF. The DNA of the CDR3 is TGCGCCAGCAGCTTGCAAGAGTACACTGAAGCTTTCTTT.

This clone was counted a few times. The chain is built from TRBV5-1 and TRBJ2-2, with D perhaps TRBD1 (6 bases). This CDR3 spans 15 amino acids. The ends were cut back, 4 bases at V and 7 bases at J, with 17 bases in the middle. Germline V gives CDR1 SGHRS, CDR2 YFSETQ. CDR3 sequence reads: CASSGHREGVGELFF. CDR3 nucleotide sequence: TGCGCCAGCAGCGGCCACAGGGAAGGGGTCGGGGAGCTGTTTTTT. Complete variable domain (other parts from reference TRBV5-1 and TRBJ2-2): KAGVTQTPRYLIKTRGQQVTLSCSPISGHRSVSWYQQTPGQGLQFLFEYFSETQRNKGNFPGRFSGRQFSNSRSEMNVSTLELGDSALYLCASSGHREGVGELFFGEGSRLTVL.

This chain links TRBV30 with TRBJ1-6, with TRBD1 as a possible D gene (6 bases). CDR3 size: 15 residues. Germline CDR1 and CDR2: GTSNPN and SVGIG (reference sequence). V lost 0 bases and J lost 4, with 10 bases in between. Here the CDR3 reads CAWSVLGGYNSPLHF. CDR3 in DNA: TGTGCCTGGAGTGTCCTAGGGGGGTATAATTCACCCCTCCACTTT.

The chain employs TRBV2 and TRBJ2-3; D is unclear. There are 13 residues in the CDR3. The V gene lost 5 bases and the J gene lost 0 bases, with 6 bases spanning the gap. Germline values: CDR1 SNHLY, CDR2 FYNNEI. The CDR3 sequence is CASSYESTDTQYF. The CDR3 coding sequence is TGTGCCAGCAGTTACGAGAGCACAGATACGCAGTATTTT.

V is TRBV18 and J is TRBJ2-7; no reliable D call. The CDR3 is 15 amino acids. Trimming shortened V by 3 bases and J by 0 bases, and 12 bases separated the two germline ends. Germline lookup yields CDR1 KGHSH and CDR2 LQKENI. CDR3 loop: CASSPLGPGSYEQYF. The CDR3 DNA reads TGTGCCAGCTCACCGTTGGGCCCCGGCTCCTACGAGCAGTACTTC. The full variable domain, with the rest looked up from reference TRBV18 and TRBJ2-7, is NAGVMQNPRHLVRRRGQEARLRCSPMKGHSHVYWYRQLPEEGLKFMVYLQKENIIDESGMPKERFSAEFPKEGPSILRIQQVVRGDSAAYFCASSPLGPGSYEQYFGPGTRLTVT.

The chain couples TRBV29-1 to TRBJ2-7; D possibly corresponds to TRBD1 (6 bases). The V gene lost 0 bases and the J gene lost 0 bases, with 12 bases spanning the gap. Germline V CDR1 and CDR2: SQVTM, ANQGSEA. This CDR3 has 15 amino acids. CDR3 nucleotides: TGCAGCGTTGAAGATCCGACAGGCCTCTCCTACGAGCAGTACTTC. This translates into CSVEDPTGLSYEQYF.

CDR3 DNA sequence: TGTGCCAGCAGCTCTAGCGGGGGTGCCACCGGGGAGCTGTTTTTT. Amino acids: CASSSSGGATGELFF. The V gene is TRBV5-4, the J gene TRBJ2-2, with TRBD2 identical over 10 bases. This CDR3 is built from 15 residues. Trimming took 3 bases from V and 4 from J; bases not matched to a gene: 3. Germline CDR1 and CDR2: SGHNT and YYREEE (reference sequence). Combining the CDR3 with reference TRBV5-4 and TRBJ2-2 gives the whole variable domain ETGVTQSPTHLIKTRGQQVTLRCSSQSGHNTVSWYQQALGQGPQFIFQYYREEENGRGNFPPRFSGLQFPNYSSELNVNALELDDSALYLCASSSSGGATGELFFGEGSRLTVL.

This clone was counted only a few times. V and J are TRBV5-1 and TRBJ1-1; TRBD1 matches 8 bases. The length of the CDR3 is 14 residues. The ends lost 4 bases at V and 1 base at J; junction bases unmatched: 3. The germline V gene encodes CDR1 SGHRS and CDR2 YFSETQ. CDR3 nucleotides: TGCGCCAGCAGCCCCGGGACAGGGAACACTGAAGCTTTCTTT. Translation: CASSPGTGNTEAFF.

The CDR3 protein is CAIGASGRVVNEQFF. CDR3 DNA sequence: TGTGCCATAGGGGCTAGCGGGAGGGTAGTCAATGAGCAGTTCTTC. The V call is TRBV10-3, the J call TRBJ2-1; 12 bases agree with TRBD2. The junction had 9 bases not matched to a gene; V was cut back by 9 bases and J by 6 bases. This CDR3 comprises 15 residues. Germline V CDR1 and CDR2: ENHRY, SYGVKD.

J is TRBJ2-3 and V is TRBV11-3; 7 positions match TRBD2. This CDR3 has 17 amino acids. The germline V gene has CDR1 SGHNT and CDR2 YENEEA. V shed 4 bases, J shed 2 bases, and the junction held 12 bases outside the gene matches. The CDR3 reads CASSSRKREEDTDTQYF. CDR3 coding DNA: TGTGCCAGCAGCTCTCGAAAACGGGAGGAGGACACAGATACGCAGTATTTT.

The chain couples TRBV5-1 to TRBJ2-3; D is undetermined. The CDR3 runs to 15 residues. The germline CDR1 and CDR2 sequences are SGHRS and YFSETQ. The V and J ends lost 2 bases and 2 bases respectively, with 12 bases between them. CDR3 amino acids: CASSFSTSTTDTQYF. The DNA for the CDR3 is TGCGCCAGCAGCTTTTCAACCTCCACCACAGATACGCAGTATTTT.

This chain joins TRBV19 and TRBJ2-5; 8 nucleotides agree with TRBD1. The CDR3 totals 16 residues. V lost 3 bases to trimming and J lost 2 bases; unmatched junction nucleotides: 8. The germline V gene has CDR1 LNHDA and CDR2 SQIVND (reference sequence). The CDR3 nucleotides are TGTGCCAGTAGTATTCGGCCCAGGGGGCTACAAGAGACCCAGTACTTC. Encoded protein: CASSIRPRGLQETQYF.

The chain is built from TRBV9 and TRBJ1-6; D might be TRBD1 (5 bases). CDR1 SGDLS and CDR2 YYNGEE come from the germline V gene. Trimming shortened V by 3 bases and J by 7 bases, and 11 bases separated the two germline ends. The CDR3 extends over 14 amino acids. The chain's CDR3 is CASSADTENSPLHF. The CDR3 DNA sequence: TGTGCCAGCAGCGCGGACACTGAAAATTCACCCCTCCACTTT.

The J gene is TRBJ1-1, the V gene TRBV5-6, with TRBD1 as a possible D gene (5 bases). Trimming cost V 2 bases and J 2 bases, with 19 bases left between them. Germline lookup yields CDR1 SGHDT and CDR2 YYEEEE. This CDR3 contains 17 residues. The CDR3 DNA follows: TGTGCCAGCAGCTTAGGTTTAGGCCCAGGGAGAAACACTGAAGCTTTCTTT. Residues: CASSLGLGPGRNTEAFF.

The chain recombines TRBV4-2 with TRBJ2-3; the match to TRBD2 covers 8 bases. Germline assignment: CDR1 LGHNA and CDR2 YNFKEQ. V lost 0 bases to trimming and J lost 3 bases; unmatched junction nucleotides: 17. The CDR3 loop spans 20 amino acids. CDR3 residues: CASSQESIRGGASRTDTQYF. CDR3 bases: TGTGCCAGCAGCCAAGAAAGTATCCGGGGGGGCGCTAGCCGGACAGATACGCAGTATTTT.

The rearrangement joins TRBV10-3 to TRBJ2-2, with 10 positions matching TRBD1. The germline CDR1 and CDR2 sequences are ENHRY and SYGVKD. V trimming: 10 bases; J trimming: 5 bases; junction bases outside the gene matches: 4. The CDR3 has 13 residues. The CDR3 nucleotides are TGTGCCACGGGGACAGGGGAGACCGGGGAGCTGTTTTTT. Its translation: CATGTGETGELFF.

The chain recombines TRBV6-5 with TRBJ2-7; D is possibly TRBD2 (5 bases). V was trimmed by 3 bases and J by 7 bases, leaving 19 bases between them. CDR1 and CDR2 from the germline V gene are MNHEY and SVGAGI. The CDR3 totals 15 residues. Written as DNA, the CDR3 is TGTGCCAGCAGTTATTCAGGACTGGATTCGCGTGAGCAGTACTTC. Translated: CASSYSGLDSREQYF.